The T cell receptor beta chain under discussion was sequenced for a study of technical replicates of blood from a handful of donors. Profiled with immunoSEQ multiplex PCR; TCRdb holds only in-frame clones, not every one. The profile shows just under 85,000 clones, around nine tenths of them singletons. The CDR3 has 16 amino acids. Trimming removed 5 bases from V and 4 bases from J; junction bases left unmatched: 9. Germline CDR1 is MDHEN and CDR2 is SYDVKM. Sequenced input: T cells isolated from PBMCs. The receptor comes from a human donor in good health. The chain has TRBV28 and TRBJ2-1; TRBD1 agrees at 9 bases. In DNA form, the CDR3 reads TGTGCCAGCAGTCCCGGGACAGGGTTAGGGTACAATGAGCAGTTCTTC. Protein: CASSPGTGLGYNEQFF. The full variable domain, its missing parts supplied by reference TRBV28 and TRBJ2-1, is DVKVTQSSRYLVKRTGEKVFLECVQDMDHENMFWYRQDPGLGLRLIYFSYDVKMKEKGDIPEGYSVSREKKERFSLILESASTNQTSMYLCASSPGTGLGYNEQFFGPGTRLTVL.